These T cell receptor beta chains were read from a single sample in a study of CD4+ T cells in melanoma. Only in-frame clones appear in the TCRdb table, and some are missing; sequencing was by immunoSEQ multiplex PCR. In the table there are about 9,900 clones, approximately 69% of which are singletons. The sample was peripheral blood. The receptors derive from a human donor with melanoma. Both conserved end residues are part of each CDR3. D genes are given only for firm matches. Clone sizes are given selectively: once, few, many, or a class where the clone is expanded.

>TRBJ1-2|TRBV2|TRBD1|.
CASWGDRVDGYTF
TGTGCCAGCTGGGGGGACAGGGTAGATGGCTACACCTTC
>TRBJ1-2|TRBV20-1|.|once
CSARGGDGYTF
TGCAGTGCAAGGGGGGGGGATGGCTACACCTTC
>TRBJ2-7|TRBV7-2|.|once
CASSATGVSSYEQYF
TGTGCCAGCAGCGCGACAGGCGTAAGCTCCTACGAGCAGTACTTC
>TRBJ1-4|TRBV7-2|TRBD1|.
CASSPSTGNEKLFF
TGTGCCAGCAGCCCCTCGACAGGGAATGAAAAACTGTTTTTT
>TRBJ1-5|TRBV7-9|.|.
CASSLGHSRNQPQHF
TGTGCCAGCAGCTTAGGACATTCTCGCAATCAGCCCCAGCATTTT
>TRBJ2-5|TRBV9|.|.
CASSPRGRGQETQYF
TGTGCCAGCAGCCCCCGAGGGAGAGGCCAAGAGACCCAGTACTTC
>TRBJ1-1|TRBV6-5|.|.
CASRRGRNTEAFF
TGTGCCAGCAGGAGGGGAAGGAACACTGAAGCTTTCTTT
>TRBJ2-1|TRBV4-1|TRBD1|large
CASSQSDRGGSYNEQFF
TGCGCCAGCAGCCAATCGGACAGGGGAGGCTCCTACAATGAGCAGTTCTTC
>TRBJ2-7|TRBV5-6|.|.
CASSLDVGTSEQYF
TGTGCCAGCAGCTTGGATGTGGGCACCTCCGAGCAGTACTTC
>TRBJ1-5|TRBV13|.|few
CASSLSGIGNQPQHF
TGTGCCAGCAGCTTGTCAGGGATAGGGAATCAGCCCCAGCATTTT
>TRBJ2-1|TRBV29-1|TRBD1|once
CSVEASDRATYNEQFF
TGCAGCGTTGAGGCCTCGGACAGGGCCACCTACAATGAGCAGTTCTTC
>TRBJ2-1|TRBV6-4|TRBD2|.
CASSPSGTSGYNEQFF
TGTGCCAGCAGCCCCTCCGGGACTAGCGGTTACAATGAGCAGTTCTTC
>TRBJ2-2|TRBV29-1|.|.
CSVVPGSNTGELFF
TGCAGCGTTGTTCCGGGATCGAACACCGGGGAGCTGTTTTTT
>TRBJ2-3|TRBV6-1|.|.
CASSEDWGSSTDTQYF
TGTGCCAGCAGTGAAGATTGGGGATCTAGCACAGATACGCAGTATTTT
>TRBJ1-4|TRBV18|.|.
CASSPRSEGGEKLFF
TGTGCCAGCTCACCACGCAGTGAGGGCGGGGAAAAACTGTTTTTT
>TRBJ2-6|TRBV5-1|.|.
CASRLNRFQSRANVLTF
TGCGCCAGCCGACTAAATCGGTTCCAAAGTCGGGCCAACGTCCTGACTTTC
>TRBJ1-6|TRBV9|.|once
CASRKESSPLHF
TGTGCCAGCAGAAAGGAGAGTTCACCCCTCCACTTT
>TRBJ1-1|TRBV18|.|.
CASSPRGGAGTEAFF
TGTGCCAGCTCACCACGGGGGGGCGCGGGGACTGAAGCTTTCTTT
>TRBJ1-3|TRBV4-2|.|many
CASSQVASRQVHSGNTIYF
TGTGCCAGCAGCCAAGTGGCCAGCAGACAGGTTCACTCTGGAAACACCATATATTTT
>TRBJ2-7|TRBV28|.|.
CASSLSDEQYF
TGTGCCAGCAGCTTAAGCGACGAGCAGTACTTC
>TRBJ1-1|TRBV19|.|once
CASSIAGGAEAFF
TGTGCCAGTAGTATAGCGGGTGGGGCTGAAGCTTTCTTT
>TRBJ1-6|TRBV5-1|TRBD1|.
CASSLTGQGMGSPLHF
TGCGCCAGCAGCTTAACGGGACAGGGGATGGGTTCACCCCTCCACTTT
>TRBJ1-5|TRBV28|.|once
CASSLMGGVSQPQHF
TGTGCCAGCAGTTTGATGGGGGGGGTATCTCAGCCCCAGCATTTT
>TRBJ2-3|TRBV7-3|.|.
CASSFGTDTQYF
TGTGCCAGCAGCTTTGGGACAGATACGCAGTATTTT
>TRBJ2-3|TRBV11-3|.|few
CASSLGMRGVTDTQYF
TGTGCCAGCAGCTTAGGAATGCGGGGTGTCACAGATACGCAGTATTTT
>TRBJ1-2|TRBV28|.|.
CASRPGTPNYGYTF
TGTGCCAGCAGGCCCGGGACACCTAACTATGGCTACACCTTC
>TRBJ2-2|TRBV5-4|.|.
CASSQGTVTGELFF
TGTGCCAGCAGCCAGGGGACTGTTACCGGGGAGCTGTTTTTT
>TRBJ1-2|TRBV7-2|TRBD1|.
CASSSQGGGYGYTF
TGTGCCAGCAGCTCACAGGGGGGCGGCTATGGCTACACCTTC
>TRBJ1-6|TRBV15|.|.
CATSDNKNSPLHF
TGTGCCACCAGCGACAACAAGAATTCACCCCTCCACTTT
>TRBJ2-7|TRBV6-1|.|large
CASSERDSTYEQYF
TGTGCCAGCAGTGAAAGGGACTCGACCTACGAGCAGTACTTC
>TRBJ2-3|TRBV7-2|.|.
CASSLGWADTQYF
TGTGCCAGCAGCTTAGGGTGGGCAGATACGCAGTATTTT
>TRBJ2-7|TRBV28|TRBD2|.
CASSPRGGSSYEQYF
TGTGCCAGCAGTCCTCGGGGGGGGTCCTCCTACGAGCAGTACTTC
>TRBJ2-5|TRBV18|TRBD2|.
CASSPTTSGYQETQYF
TGTGCCAGCTCACCCACGACTAGCGGGTATCAAGAGACCCAGTACTTC
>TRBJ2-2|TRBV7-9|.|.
CASSFLNTGELFF
TGTGCCAGCAGCTTCCTGAACACCGGGGAGCTGTTTTTT
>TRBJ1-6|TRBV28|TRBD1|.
CASSLPPGTGASPLHF
TGTGCCAGCAGTTTACCTCCCGGGACAGGGGCATCACCCCTCCACTTT
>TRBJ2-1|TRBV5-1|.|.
CASSPRQQEQFF
TGCGCCAGCAGCCCAAGGCAGCAAGAGCAGTTCTTC
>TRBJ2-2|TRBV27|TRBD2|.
CASSFGRGGRFTGELFF
TGTGCCAGCAGTTTTGGGCGGGGGGGCCGTTTCACCGGGGAGCTGTTTTTT
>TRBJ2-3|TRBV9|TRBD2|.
CASSVQGAGAISDTQYF
TGTGCCAGCAGCGTACAGGGAGCGGGGGCCATATCAGATACGCAGTATTTT
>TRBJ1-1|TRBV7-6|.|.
CASSLGTEAFF
TGTGCCAGCAGCTTAGGAACTGAAGCTTTCTTT
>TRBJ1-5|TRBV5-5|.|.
CASSLDDRPNQPQHF
TGTGCCAGCAGCTTGGATGACAGACCCAATCAGCCCCAGCATTTT
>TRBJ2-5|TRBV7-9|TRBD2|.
CASSPPHSGGRQETQYF
TGTGCCAGCAGCCCGCCCCATAGCGGGGGACGCCAAGAGACCCAGTACTTC
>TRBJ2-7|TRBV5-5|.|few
CASSLRQEHPREQYF
TGTGCCAGCAGCTTAAGACAGGAACACCCTAGGGAGCAGTACTTC
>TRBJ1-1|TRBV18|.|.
CASSPRRGSVTEAFF
TGTGCCAGCTCACCACGGCGGGGGTCGGTGACTGAAGCTTTCTTT
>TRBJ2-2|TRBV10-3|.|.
CAISESWATVTGELFF
TGTGCCATCAGTGAGTCCTGGGCGACAGTCACCGGGGAGCTGTTTTTT
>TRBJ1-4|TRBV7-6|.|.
CASSLAGRLFF
TGTGCCAGCAGCCTCGCGGGAAGGCTGTTTTTT
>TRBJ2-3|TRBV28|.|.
CASSRGGRTDTQYF
TGTGCCAGCAGCCGCGGGGGCCGCACAGATACGCAGTATTTT
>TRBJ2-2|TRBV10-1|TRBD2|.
CASSTGTSGPNTGELFF
TGCGCCAGCAGCACCGGGACTAGCGGACCGAACACCGGGGAGCTGTTTTTT
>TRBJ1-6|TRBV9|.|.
CASSVVGTTNSPLHF
TGTGCCAGCAGCGTAGTGGGTACTACTAATTCACCCCTCCACTTT
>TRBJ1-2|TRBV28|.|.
CASSLFWDPRGALNYGYTF
TGTGCCAGCAGTTTATTTTGGGACCCACGGGGGGCCCTAAACTATGGCTACACCTTC